The 8 T cell receptor beta chains presented below share a single source sample, sequenced in a study of shared clonotypes between healthy human individuals. The assay was immunoSEQ multiplex PCR, and TCRdb's table has in-frame clones only and misses some. This table holds approximately 2.5 million clones, 90% to 95% found once. The specimen sequenced was naive CD4+ T cells sorted from blood. Noted subset: CD45RA+ positively selected. The receptors derive from a man between 18 and 35 years old in good health.

The chain combines TRBV19 with TRBJ1-1; 9 bases match TRBD1. The V segment lost 8 bases and the J segment 1 base; nucleotides outside the gene matches: 11. The germline CDR1 and CDR2 sequences are LNHDA and SQIVND (reference sequence). CDR3 length equals 16 residues. In DNA form, the CDR3 reads TGTGCCAGTCTTAGCTGGACAGGGGTGTGGAACACTGAAGCTTTCTTT. This codes for CASLSWTGVWNTEAFF.

This chain uses TRBV5-1 with TRBJ1-1, with 7 bases identical to TRBD1. This CDR3 comprises 14 residues. V dropped 4 bases and J dropped 6; count of bases not matched to a gene: 9. The V gene's germline CDR1 is SGHRS and CDR2 YFSETQ. The CDR3 here is CASSRGQDVSEAFF. The DNA of the CDR3 is TGCGCCAGCAGCCGAGGACAGGACGTCTCTGAAGCTTTCTTT.

V and J are TRBV7-2 and TRBJ2-5; D call uncertain. The CDR3 extends over 11 amino acids. Trimming left V 8 bases short and J 1 base short, with 5 bases between. Germline V gives CDR1 SGHTA, CDR2 FQGNSA. CDR3 nucleotides: TGTGCCAGCGACGCCCAAGAGACCCAGTACTTC. Translation: CASDAQETQYF.

The genes are TRBV30 and TRBJ1-6; D uncertain. CDR1 is GTSNPN and CDR2 is SVGIG in the germline V gene (reference sequence). The CDR3 covers 16 residues. Trimming left V 2 bases short and J 0 bases short, with 11 bases between. The CDR3 DNA follows: TGTGCCTGGAGTCGGGAGCCCGCCTCCTATAATTCACCCCTCCACTTT. Encoded protein: CAWSREPASYNSPLHF.

This chain joins TRBV14 and TRBJ2-1; 7 bases match TRBD2. The V gene's germline CDR1 is SGHDN and CDR2 FVKESK. V shed 1 base, J shed 1 base, and the junction held 4 bases outside the gene matches. The CDR3 runs to 16 residues. The CDR3 here is CASSQVAGASYNEQFF. CDR3 sequence (DNA): TGTGCCAGCAGCCAAGTCGCGGGAGCATCCTACAATGAGCAGTTCTTC.

The chain joins TRBV18 to TRBJ2-3; D tentatively reads TRBD1 or TRBD2 (6 bases each). Germline V gene lookup returns CDR1 KGHSH and CDR2 LQKENI. The V end was cut by 3 bases, the J end by 8 bases, with 12 bases between. The CDR3 covers 13 residues. CDR3 amino acids: CASSPPEGGTQYF. The CDR3 coding sequence is TGTGCCAGCTCACCTCCGGAGGGGGGTACGCAGTATTTT.

This clone was found once. The chain combines TRBV10-3 with TRBJ2-2; 8 bases align to TRBD2. V lost 8 bases to trimming and J lost 5 bases; unmatched junction nucleotides: 7. Per the germline V gene, CDR1 is ENHRY and CDR2 is SYGVKD. The CDR3 extends over 14 amino acids. The CDR3, as DNA: TGTGCCATCCGGGGTAGCGGGATGACCGGGGAGCTGTTTTTT. It encodes CAIRGSGMTGELFF.

This clone was detected only once. The V and J genes are TRBV28 and TRBJ1-5, with 7 bases fitting TRBD1. V gave up 7 bases and J gave up 3 bases; unmatched junction bases: 3. Germline V gene sequence: CDR1 MDHEN, CDR2 SYDVKM. The CDR3 extends over 13 amino acids. CDR3 bases: TGTGCCAGCACCACAGGGGCCAATCAGCCCCAGCATTTT. It codes for CASTTGANQPQHF.